Shown below are 18 T cell receptor beta chains from a single sample sequenced in a study of blood T cell repertoires in COVID-19. TCRdb's copy holds only in-frame clones and misses some; the assay was immunoSEQ multiplex PCR. The table shows about 290,000 clones, with under 90% occurring only once. The sample taken for sequencing was peripheral blood. These receptors all come from a woman under 40 with COVID-19, enrolled during active disease.

This chain links TRBV19 with TRBJ1-2; the D is unclear. The CDR3 runs to 16 residues. Germline CDR1 is LNHDA and CDR2 is SQIVND (reference sequence). Trimming stripped 0 bases from V and 2 bases from J, with 13 bases between. CDR3 in amino acids: CASSIEVTTVNYGYTF. CDR3 nucleotides: TGTGCCAGTAGTATAGAGGTAACCACAGTGAACTATGGCTACACCTTC.

The chain recombines TRBV5-5 with TRBJ1-4; D not resolved. CDR3 size: 14 residues. Per the germline V gene, CDR1 is SGHKS and CDR2 is YYEKEE (reference sequence). Deletions cut 2 bases from V and 5 bases from J, with 10 bases between. The CDR3 DNA sequence: TGTGCCAGCAGCTTTGACGGGAACAATGAAAAACTGTTTTTT. Amino acids: CASSFDGNNEKLFF.

V gene TRBV27 combines with J gene TRBJ1-5, with D uncertain. The CDR3 is 15 amino acids. CDR1 and CDR2 from the germline V gene are MNHEY and SMNVEV (reference sequence). V was shortened by 6 bases and J by 1 base, with 13 bases between the two germline ends. The CDR3: CASSLQRWSNQPQHF. The CDR3 DNA reads TGTGCCAGCAGCCTACAGAGATGGAGCAATCAGCCCCAGCATTTT.

The rearrangement links TRBV11-2 to TRBJ2-7; TRBD1 matches at 7 bases. Per the germline V gene, CDR1 is SGHAT and CDR2 is FQNNGV. This CDR3 has 15 residues. J was trimmed by 3 bases and V by 3 bases; bases with no gene match: 8. CDR3 bases: TGTGCCAGCAGCTTTCAAGGGGGCCAGGGCTACGAGCAGTACTTC. This gives the protein CASSFQGGQGYEQYF.

The genes are TRBV27 and TRBJ2-7, with a weak D call TRBD1 (6 bases). CDR3 length equals 14 residues. CDR1 and CDR2 (germline): MNHEY, SMNVEV (reference sequence). V lost 5 bases, J lost 0 bases, and 11 bases lay in between. CDR3 in DNA: TGTGCCAGCAGTCTGATGGACAGCTCCTACGAGCAGTACTTC. Encoded protein: CASSLMDSSYEQYF.

The V call is TRBV11-1, the J call TRBJ1-3; TRBD1 agrees at 8 bases. Germline V lookup: CDR1 SGHAT, CDR2 FQDESV (reference sequence). V shed 5 bases, J shed 1 base, and the junction held 1 base outside the gene matches. This CDR3 contains 14 residues. The CDR3 DNA reads as TGTGCCAGCAGCGACAGGGGTTCTGGAAACACCATATATTTT. Residues: CASSDRGSGNTIYF.

The rearrangement uses TRBV6-5 and TRBJ1-2; 9 bases match TRBD1. The CDR3 length is 16 residues. The V and J ends lost 4 bases and 7 bases, in that order; junction bases with no gene match: 13. Germline values: CDR1 MNHEY, CDR2 SVGAGI. For the CDR3, the DNA is TGTGCCAGCAGTTCCTACCTTCCGGACAGGGGTAGTGGCTACACCTTC. Its protein is CASSSYLPDRGSGYTF.

This chain joins TRBV12-3 or TRBV12-4 and TRBJ1-2; D possibly corresponds to TRBD1 (5 bases). V was pared by 6 bases and J by 6 bases, with 8 bases between. The CDR3 covers 11 residues. The CDR3 bases are TGTGCCAGCAGAGGGACTGATGGCTACACCTTC. It is translated as CASRGTDGYTF.

The V gene is TRBV3-1 (or the pseudogene TRBV3-2), the J gene TRBJ2-7; the D gene is possibly TRBD1 (6 bases). Germline V gives CDR1 LGHDT, CDR2 YNNKEL (reference sequence). This CDR3 region has 17 residues. V was pared by 0 bases and J by 4 bases, with 19 bases between. This CDR3 is CASSQDARGLVDYEQYF. In nucleotides, the CDR3 is TGTGCCAGCAGCCAAGATGCCAGGGGATTGGTGGATTACGAGCAGTACTTC.

The genes are TRBV7-9 and TRBJ2-5, with a weak D call TRBD2 (5 bases). Trimming took 5 bases from V and 3 from J, leaving 19 bases between them. The CDR3 totals 16 residues. Germline assignment: CDR1 SEHNR and CDR2 FQNEAQ (reference sequence). The DNA of the CDR3 is TGTGCCAGCAGCCCAGCGGATTTCGGTCGGAAAGAGACCCAGTACTTC. Its translation is CASSPADFGRKETQYF. Full variable domain (remainder filled in from reference TRBV7-9 and TRBJ2-5): DTGVSQNPRHKITKRGQNVTFRCDPISEHNRLYWYRQTLGQGPEFLTYFQNEAQLEKSRLLSDRFSAERPKGSFSTLEIQRTEQGDSAMYLCASSPADFGRKETQYFGPGTRLLVL.

The chain couples TRBV7-2 to TRBJ2-3; a possible D gene is TRBD1 (5 bases). CDR1 and CDR2 (germline): SGHTA, FQGNSA. Trimming left V 2 bases short and J 2 bases short, with 17 bases between. The CDR3 has 17 residues. In nucleotides, the CDR3 is TGTGCCAGCAGCTTATCCCCCCGACGGACACCCACAGATACGCAGTATTTT. Residues: CASSLSPRRTPTDTQYF. Using reference TRBV7-2 and TRBJ2-3 for the parts outside the CDR3, the full variable domain is GAGVSQSPSNKVTEKGKDVELRCDPISGHTALYWYRQSLGQGLEFLIYFQGNSAPDKSGLPSDRFSAERTGGSVSTLTIQRTQQEDSAVYLCASSLSPRRTPTDTQYFGPGTRLTVL.

This clone was counted once. The chain combines TRBV2 with TRBJ1-5; possibly TRBD1 for D (5 bases). CDR1 is SNHLY, CDR2 FYNNEI, per germline. The CDR3 sequence is 14 residues long. V was pared by 8 bases and J by 2 bases, with 13 bases between. The CDR3: CASVREGGNQPQHF. The CDR3 region has the DNA TGTGCCAGCGTAAGGGAAGGGGGCAATCAGCCCCAGCATTTT.

V is TRBV5-1 and J is TRBJ1-1; 11 nucleotides agree with TRBD1. With V trimmed by 3 bases and J by 0 bases, 7 bases remained unmatched. The CDR3 covers 17 residues. Germline V gives CDR1 SGHRS, CDR2 YFSETQ. The CDR3 bases are TGCGCCAGCAGCTGGGGACAGGGGGTTTACATGAACACTGAAGCTTTCTTT. This codes for CASSWGQGVYMNTEAFF.

The chain recombines TRBV9 with TRBJ2-3; D is unclear. The V gene's germline CDR1 is SGDLS and CDR2 YYNGEE. CDR3 size: 12 residues. V shed 4 bases and J shed 3 bases, with 6 bases lying between them. The CDR3 region is CASSPMTDTQYF. CDR3 bases: TGTGCCAGCAGCCCCATGACAGATACGCAGTATTTT.

The rearrangement uses TRBV7-8 and TRBJ2-2; a possible D gene is TRBD2 (6 bases). With 5 bases removed from V and 0 bases from J, the gap between germline ends came to 13 bases. CDR1 and CDR2 (germline): SGHVS, FQNEAQ. The CDR3 extends over 16 amino acids. This CDR3 reads CASSRTGVPNTGELFF. CDR3 in DNA: TGTGCCAGCAGCCGAACGGGGGTGCCGAACACCGGGGAGCTGTTTTTT. Complete variable domain (other parts from reference TRBV7-8 and TRBJ2-2): GAGVSQSPRYKVAKRGQDVALRCDPISGHVSLFWYQQALGQGPEFLTYFQNEAQLDKSGLPSDRFFAERPEGSVSTLKIQRTQQEDSAVYLCASSRTGVPNTGELFFGEGSRLTVL.

This clone came up a few times. This sample also contains other DNA sequences that code for the same CDR3. This rearrangement joins TRBV5-5 to TRBJ1-2; D is uncertain. This CDR3 contains 13 residues. The germline gives CDR1 SGHKS, CDR2 YYEKEE (reference sequence). V was cut by 4 bases and J by 2 bases, with 9 bases left in between. In nucleotides, the CDR3 is TGTGCCAGCAGCCCCGGTTCAAACTATGGCTACACCTTC. It codes for CASSPGSNYGYTF. Full variable domain (rest looked up from reference TRBV5-5 and TRBJ1-2): DAGVTQSPTHLIKTRGQQVTLRCSPISGHKSVSWYQQVLGQGPQFIFQYYEKEERGRGNFPDRFSARQFPNYSSELNVNALLLGDSALYLCASSPGSNYGYTFGSGTRLTVV.

The rearrangement uses TRBV6-5 and TRBJ2-7; D is perhaps TRBD1 (5 bases). The germline V gene has CDR1 MNHEY and CDR2 SVGAGI. This CDR3 contains 15 residues. V lost 2 bases and J 4 bases, leaving 15 bases between the germline ends. The CDR3 sequence: CASSYGALAPYEQYF. CDR3 sequence (DNA): TGTGCCAGCAGTTACGGGGCCCTGGCCCCTTACGAGCAGTACTTC.

The V gene is TRBV4-2, the J gene TRBJ2-2; 9 bases agree with TRBD2. The CDR3 totals 17 residues. CDR1 and CDR2 (germline): LGHNA, YNFKEQ. V was pared by 1 base and J by 1 base, with 4 bases of the junction left unmatched. The CDR3: CASSQARAGGNTGELFF. CDR3 DNA sequence: TGTGCCAGCAGCCAAGCCCGAGCGGGGGGGAACACCGGGGAGCTGTTTTTT.